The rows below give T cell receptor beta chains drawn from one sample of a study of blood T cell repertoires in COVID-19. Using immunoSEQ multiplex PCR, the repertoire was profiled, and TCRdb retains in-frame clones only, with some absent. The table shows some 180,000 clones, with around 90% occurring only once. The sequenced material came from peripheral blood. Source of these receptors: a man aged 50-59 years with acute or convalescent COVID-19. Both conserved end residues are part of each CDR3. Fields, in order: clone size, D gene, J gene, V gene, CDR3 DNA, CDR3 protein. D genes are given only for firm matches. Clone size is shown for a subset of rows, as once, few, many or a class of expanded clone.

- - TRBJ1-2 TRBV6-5 TGTGCCAGCAGTTACGGCGGTCCCACGGACTATGGCTACACCTTC CASSYGGPTDYGYTF
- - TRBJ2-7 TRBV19 TGTGCCAGTAGTATAGGGGGAGTTTACGAGCAGTACTTC CASSIGGVYEQYF
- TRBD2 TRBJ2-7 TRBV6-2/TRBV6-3 TGTGCCAGCAGTTCATCGCGCCCTAGCGGGTCTTACCCCTACGAGCAGTACTTC CASSSSRPSGSYPYEQYF
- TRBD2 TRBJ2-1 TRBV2 TGTGCCAGCAGTGAAGGGGGGACTATGGATGAGCAGTTCTTC CASSEGGTMDEQFF
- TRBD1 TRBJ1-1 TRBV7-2 TGTGCCAGCAGCCCGGGACAGGGGAAGAGTAACACTGAAGCTTTCTTT CASSPGQGKSNTEAFF
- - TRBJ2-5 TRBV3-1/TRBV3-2 TGTGCCAGCAGCCTCGGGACTTCGGGACAAGAGACCCAGTACTTC CASSLGTSGQETQYF
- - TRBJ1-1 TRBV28 TGTGCCAGCAGTCTAGGACGGGGGAGGACTGAAGCTTTCTTT CASSLGRGRTEAFF
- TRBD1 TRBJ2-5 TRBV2 TGTGCCAGCAGTTTGGACAGGGCCGGGAGCGAGACCCAGTACTTC CASSLDRAGSETQYF
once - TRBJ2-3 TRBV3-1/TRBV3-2 TGTGCCAGCAGCCAAAGGTCGACTAGTAAAACAGATACGCAGTATTTT CASSQRSTSKTDTQYF
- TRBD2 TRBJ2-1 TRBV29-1 TGCAGCGTTGATTCTCCTAGCGGGAGCCTCAATGAGCAGTTCTTC CSVDSPSGSLNEQFF
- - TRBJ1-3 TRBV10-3 TGTGCCATCAGTGGACGACAGGAACTCTCTGGAAACACCATATATTTT CAISGRQELSGNTIYF
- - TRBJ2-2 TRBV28 TGTGCCAGCAGTTTATCGGTGAACACCGGGGAGCTGTTTTTT CASSLSVNTGELFF
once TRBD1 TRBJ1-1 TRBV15 TGTGCCACCAGCAGAGTGTTGACGAGGGGGCGAATGAACACTGAAGCTTTCTTT CATSRVLTRGRMNTEAFF
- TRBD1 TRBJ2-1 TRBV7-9 TGTGCCAGCAGCTTAGGCCGGGACAGAGCCTACAATGAGCAGTTCTTC CASSLGRDRAYNEQFF
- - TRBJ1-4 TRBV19 TGTGCCAGTAGTATTGGTGGCGGTTTTGATGAAAAACTGTTTTTT CASSIGGGFDEKLFF
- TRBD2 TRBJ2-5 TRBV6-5 TGTGCCAGCAGTTCTTTAGCGGGGGGGCTGGAGACCCAGTACTTC CASSSLAGGLETQYF
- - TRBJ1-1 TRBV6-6 TGTGCCAGCAGCCGCATCGACGGGGTTGAAGCTTTCTTT CASSRIDGVEAFF
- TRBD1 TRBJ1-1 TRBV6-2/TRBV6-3 TGTGCCAGCAGTTACTCCCCAAACAGGGGTGGCGAAGCTTTCTTT CASSYSPNRGGEAFF
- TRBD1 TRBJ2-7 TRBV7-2 TGTGCCAGCAGCTCTATAGGGACAGGGCCCTACGAGCAGTACTTC CASSSIGTGPYEQYF
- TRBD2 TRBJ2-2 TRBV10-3 TGTGCCATCAGTGACAGGACTAGAAACACCGGGGAGCTGTTTTTT CAISDRTRNTGELFF
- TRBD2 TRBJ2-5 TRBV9 TGTGCCAGCAGCGCAGGACTAGCGGGGGGTGAGACCCAGTACTTC CASSAGLAGGETQYF
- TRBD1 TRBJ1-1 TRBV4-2 TGTGCCAGCAGCCGTAAGCCCGGGACAGGGGAAAACACTGAAGCTTTCTTT CASSRKPGTGENTEAFF
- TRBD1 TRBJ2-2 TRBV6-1 TGTGCCAGCAGTGAATGGGACAGCTTTACCGGGGAGCTGTTTTTT CASSEWDSFTGELFF
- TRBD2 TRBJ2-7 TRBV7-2 TGTGCCAGCAGCCGCACTAGCGGGGGGGCCTACGAGCAGTACTTC CASSRTSGGAYEQYF
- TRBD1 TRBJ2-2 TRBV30 TGTGCCGGGGACAGGGTGAACACCGGGGAGCTGTTTTTT CAGDRVNTGELFF
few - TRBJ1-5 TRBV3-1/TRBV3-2 TGTGCCAGCAGCCAAGGTCCAGGTAGCAATCAGCCCCAGCATTTT CASSQGPGSNQPQHF
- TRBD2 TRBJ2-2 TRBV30 TGTGCCTTTACCGGCAGCGGGGGCACCGGGGAGCTGTTTTTT CAFTGSGGTGELFF
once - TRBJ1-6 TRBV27 TGTGCCAGCCAGTCACCCCTCCACTTT CASQSPLHF
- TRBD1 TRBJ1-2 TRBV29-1 TGCAGCGTTGAAGTGACAGGGGAAAGATATGGCTACACCTTC CSVEVTGERYGYTF
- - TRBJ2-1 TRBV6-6 TGTGCCAGCAGTCAGACATACAATGAGCAGTTCTTC CASSQTYNEQFF
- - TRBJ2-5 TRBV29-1 TGCAGCGTGACCGGGGGCCAAGAGACCCAGTACTTC CSVTGGQETQYF
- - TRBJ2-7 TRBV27 TGTGCCAGCAGTTTACGTACGGGTGGCTTCGAGCAGTACTTC CASSLRTGGFEQYF
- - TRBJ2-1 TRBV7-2 TGTGCCAGCAGCCCCGACAACCCTTGGAATGAGCAGTTCTTC CASSPDNPWNEQFF
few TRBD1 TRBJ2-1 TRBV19 TGTGCCAGTAGTAGGTGGCCGGGACAGGACTACAATGAGCAGTTCTTC CASSRWPGQDYNEQFF
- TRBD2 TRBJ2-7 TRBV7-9 TGTGCCAGCAGCTTAGTCCCGACTAGCGGGACTCTCGAGCAGTACTTC CASSLVPTSGTLEQYF
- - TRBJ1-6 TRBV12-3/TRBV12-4 TGTGCCAGCAGTTTGCCTGGCGGATCCCTCCACTTT CASSLPGGSLHF
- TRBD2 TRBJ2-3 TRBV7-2 TGTGCCAGCAGCCGTAATTGGCGGGGGGCCCTCACAGATACGCAGTATTTT CASSRNWRGALTDTQYF
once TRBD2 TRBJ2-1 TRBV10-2 TGCGCCAGCAGTGAGACTAGCGGGGGTTACAATGAGCAGTTCTTC CASSETSGGYNEQFF
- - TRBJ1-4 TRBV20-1 TGCAGTGCTAGAGAGAAACAGCTACTGTTTTTT CSAREKQLLFF
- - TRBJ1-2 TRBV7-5 TGTGTCAGAAGTCCCCCGGAGGCCCTGACAAGTAGCTATGGCTACACCTTC CVRSPPEALTSSYGYTF
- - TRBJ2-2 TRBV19 TGTGCCAGTACCCATCAATACGATCTGATGCCGCCGCTAGCGTCGGGGGCCGGGGAGCTGTTTTTT CASTHQYDLMPPLASGAGELFF
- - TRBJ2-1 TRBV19 TGTGCCAGTAGTATCCTTAATGAGCAGTTCTTC CASSILNEQFF
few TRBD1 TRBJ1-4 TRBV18 TGTGCCAGCGCGACAGGGGGGTTTGAAAAACTGTTTTTT CASATGGFEKLFF
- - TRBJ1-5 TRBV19 TGTGCCAGTAGTTCAACAGGGAGCGATCAGCCCCAGCATTTT CASSSTGSDQPQHF
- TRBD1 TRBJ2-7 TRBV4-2 TGTGCCAGCAGCCAAGGCCCCGACAGGGGTGGGGACGAGCAGTACTTC CASSQGPDRGGDEQYF
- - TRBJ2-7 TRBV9 TGTGCCAGCAGCGTAGACCCGGGAATCCGTTCCTACGAGCAGTACTTC CASSVDPGIRSYEQYF